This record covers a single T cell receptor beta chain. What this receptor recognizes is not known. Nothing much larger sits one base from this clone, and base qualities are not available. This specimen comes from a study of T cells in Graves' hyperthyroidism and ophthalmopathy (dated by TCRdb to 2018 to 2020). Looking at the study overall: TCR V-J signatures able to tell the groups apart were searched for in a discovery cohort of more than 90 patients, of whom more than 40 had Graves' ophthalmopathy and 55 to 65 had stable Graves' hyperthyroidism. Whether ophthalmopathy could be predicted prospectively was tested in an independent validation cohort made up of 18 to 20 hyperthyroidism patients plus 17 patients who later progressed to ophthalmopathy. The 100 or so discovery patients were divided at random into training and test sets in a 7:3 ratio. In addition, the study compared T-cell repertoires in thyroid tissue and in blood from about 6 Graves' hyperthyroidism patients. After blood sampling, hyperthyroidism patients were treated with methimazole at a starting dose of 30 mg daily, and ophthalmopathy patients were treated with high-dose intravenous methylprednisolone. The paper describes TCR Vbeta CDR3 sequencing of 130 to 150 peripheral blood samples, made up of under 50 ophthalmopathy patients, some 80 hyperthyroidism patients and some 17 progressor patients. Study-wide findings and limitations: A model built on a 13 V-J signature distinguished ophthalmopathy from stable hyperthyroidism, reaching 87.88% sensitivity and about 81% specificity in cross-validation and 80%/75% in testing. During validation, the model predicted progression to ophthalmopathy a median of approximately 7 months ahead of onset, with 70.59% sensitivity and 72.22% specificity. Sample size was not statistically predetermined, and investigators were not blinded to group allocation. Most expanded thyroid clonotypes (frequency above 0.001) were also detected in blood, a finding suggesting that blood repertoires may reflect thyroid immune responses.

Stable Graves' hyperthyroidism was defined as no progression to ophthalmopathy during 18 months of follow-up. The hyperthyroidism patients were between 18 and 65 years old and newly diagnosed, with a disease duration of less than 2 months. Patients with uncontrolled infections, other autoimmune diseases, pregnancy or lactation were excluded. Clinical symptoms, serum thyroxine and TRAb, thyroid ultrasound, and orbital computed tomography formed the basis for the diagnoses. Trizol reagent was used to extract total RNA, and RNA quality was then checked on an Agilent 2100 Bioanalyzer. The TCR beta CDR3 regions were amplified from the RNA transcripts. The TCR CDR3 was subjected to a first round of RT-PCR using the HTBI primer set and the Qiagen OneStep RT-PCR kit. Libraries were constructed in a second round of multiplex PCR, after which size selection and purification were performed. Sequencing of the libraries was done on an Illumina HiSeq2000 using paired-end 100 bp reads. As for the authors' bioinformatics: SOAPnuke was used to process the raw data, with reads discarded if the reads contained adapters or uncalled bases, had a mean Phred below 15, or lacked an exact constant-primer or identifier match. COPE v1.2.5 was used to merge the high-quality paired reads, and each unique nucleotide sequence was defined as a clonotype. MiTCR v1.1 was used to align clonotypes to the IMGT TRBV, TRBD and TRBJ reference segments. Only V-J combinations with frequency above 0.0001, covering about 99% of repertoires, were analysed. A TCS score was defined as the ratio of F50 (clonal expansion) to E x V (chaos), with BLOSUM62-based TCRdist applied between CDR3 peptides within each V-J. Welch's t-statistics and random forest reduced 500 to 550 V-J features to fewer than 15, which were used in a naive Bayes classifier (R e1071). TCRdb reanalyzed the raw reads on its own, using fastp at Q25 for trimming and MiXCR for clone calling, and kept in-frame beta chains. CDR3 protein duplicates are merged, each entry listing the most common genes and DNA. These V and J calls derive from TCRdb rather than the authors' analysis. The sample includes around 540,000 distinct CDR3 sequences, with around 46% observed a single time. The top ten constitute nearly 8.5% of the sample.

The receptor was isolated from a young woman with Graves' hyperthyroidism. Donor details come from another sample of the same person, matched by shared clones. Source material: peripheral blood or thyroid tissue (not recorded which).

The sequenced DNA: TGCGCCAGCAGCGAGGTGGACAACCCCCACGAGCAGTACTTC. Translated, this is CASSEVDNPHEQYF. The sequence is built from TRBV10-1 and TRBJ2-7; 5 matching bases give a weak D call of TRBD1. V is pared back by 6 bases and J by 5 bases, with 17 bases lying between the germline termini. The CDR3 covers 14 residues, taking in both the cysteine and the phenylalanine. Only CDR3 DNA is held: 42 bases, read in frame from base 1. The germline V gene (reference sequence) supplies CDR1 WNHNN and CDR2 SYGVQD.